The 27 T cell receptor beta chains given below trace back to one sample, sequenced in a study of blood T cell repertoires in COVID-19. Data came from immunoSEQ multiplex PCR; TCRdb stores just in-frame clones and leaves some out. This sample has roughly 200,000 clones, with around 80% found just once. What was sequenced was peripheral blood. Receptor source: a middle-aged woman with COVID-19, enrolled during active disease.

The CDR3 DNA reads TGTGCCAGCTCACCGGTAGAACAGCCGAATCAGCCCCAGCATTTT. Translating it yields CASSPVEQPNQPQHF. This chain uses TRBV18 with TRBJ1-5; D unclear. This CDR3 comprises 15 residues. Between the trimmed V and J ends, which lost 3 bases and 4 bases, there was a span of 13 bases. Germline V CDR1 and CDR2: KGHSH, LQKENI.

The V and J genes are TRBV7-2 and TRBJ2-3; a possible D gene is TRBD2 (6 bases). The CDR3 is made up of 16 amino acids. Per germline, CDR1 SGHTA and CDR2 FQGNSA. V dropped 1 base and J dropped 1 base, with 12 bases sitting between them. The CDR3 DNA reads TGTGCCAGCAGCTTAGGGCCGGACTACCGCACAGATACGCAGTATTTT. Translated: CASSLGPDYRTDTQYF.

Worth noting for this clone: In the same sample, other DNA sequences code for this CDR3. The chain joins TRBV6-4 to TRBJ2-3; 14 bases line up with TRBD2. V shed 0 bases, J shed 6 bases, and the junction held 2 bases outside the gene matches. The CDR3 extends over 16 amino acids. Germline CDR1 MRHNA, CDR2 SNTAGT. CDR3 sequence reads: CASSDSTSGGADTQYF. Here the CDR3 DNA reads TGTGCCAGCAGTGACTCGACTAGCGGGGGGGCTGATACGCAGTATTTT.

In this sample, this clone turned up once. CDR3 bases: TGCGCCAGCAGCTACAGCGGGCAGGCTGAAGCTTTCTTT. Translating gives CASSYSGQAEAFF. The chain uses TRBV5-1 and TRBJ1-1; D is uncertain. The CDR3 consists of 13 residues. Germline V gene lookup returns CDR1 SGHRS and CDR2 YFSETQ. V dropped 3 bases and J dropped 6 bases, with 12 bases sitting between them.

The chain uses TRBV3-1 (or the pseudogene TRBV3-2) and TRBJ2-1; D remains ambiguous. Germline V gene sequence: CDR1 LGHDT, CDR2 YNNKEL (reference sequence). Deletions cut 8 bases from V and 10 bases from J, with 9 bases between. The CDR3 extends over 10 amino acids. The CDR3 here is CASWSQEQFF. DNA for the CDR3: TGTGCCAGCTGGTCTCAGGAGCAGTTCTTC.

The rearrangement uses TRBV19 and TRBJ1-5, with a weak D call TRBD1 (6 bases). This CDR3 spans 14 amino acids. Trimming stripped 6 bases from V and 4 bases from J, with 13 bases between. Germline V lookup: CDR1 LNHDA, CDR2 SQIVND (reference sequence). This CDR3 reads CASRGTTGNQPQHF. The CDR3 DNA reads as TGTGCCAGTAGGGGGACTACAGGGAATCAGCCCCAGCATTTT.

The V and J genes are TRBV6-4 and TRBJ1-2, with a possible D match to TRBD1 (6 bases). This CDR3 comprises 15 residues. Germline CDR1 reads MRHNA; CDR2 reads SNTAGT. Between the trimmed V and J ends, which lost 0 bases and 8 bases, there was a span of 16 bases. The CDR3 loop reads CASSDSPEGVGGYTF. The CDR3 nucleotides are TGTGCCAGCAGTGACTCTCCCGAGGGGGTAGGAGGCTACACCTTC.

This clone was observed once. The gene calls are TRBV19 and TRBJ1-1; 7 bases fit TRBD1. The CDR3 length is 14 residues. V lost 9 bases and J lost 1; bases outside the gene matches: 8. Germline V gives CDR1 LNHDA, CDR2 SQIVND (reference sequence). CDR3 in DNA: TGTGCCAGGAGGGATCAGGGGGAGAACACTGAAGCTTTCTTT. Residues: CARRDQGENTEAFF. The full variable domain, completed using reference TRBV19 and TRBJ1-1, is DGGITQSPKYLFRKEGQNVTLSCEQNLNHDAMYWYRQDPGQGLRLIYYSQIVNDFQKGDIAEGYSVSREKKESFPLTVTSAQKNPTAFYLCARRDQGENTEAFFGQGTRLTVV.

The count of this clone is one. The V call is TRBV5-1, the J call TRBJ1-1; D is perhaps TRBD1 (5 bases). Per germline, CDR1 SGHRS and CDR2 YFSETQ. Trimming shortened V by 5 bases and J by 4 bases, and 15 bases separated the two germline ends. The length of the CDR3 is 14 residues. As DNA, the CDR3 is TGCGCCAGCAGGTTTGAAGGCGGGGGCACTGAAGCTTTCTTT. This sequence encodes CASRFEGGGTEAFF.

The chain has TRBV18 and TRBJ1-6; perhaps TRBD1 as D (6 bases). V lost 2 bases and J lost 0, with 14 bases in between. CDR1 is KGHSH, CDR2 LQKENI, per germline. The CDR3 covers 18 residues. DNA for the CDR3: TGTGCCAGCTCACCATCAGGGGTCCCGAGCTCCTATAATTCACCCCTCCACTTT. Encoded protein: CASSPSGVPSSYNSPLHF.

The chain has TRBV5-1 and TRBJ2-2; 11 bases align to TRBD2. Germline V lookup: CDR1 SGHRS, CDR2 YFSETQ. With V trimmed by 2 bases and J by 6 bases, 9 bases remained unmatched. This CDR3 comprises 17 residues. CDR3 residues: CASSFGTSGLGAGELFF. The CDR3 DNA reads as TGCGCCAGCAGCTTCGGGACTAGCGGCTTGGGCGCCGGGGAGCTGTTTTTT. Supplemented by reference TRBV5-1 and TRBJ2-2, the full variable domain reads KAGVTQTPRYLIKTRGQQVTLSCSPISGHRSVSWYQQTPGQGLQFLFEYFSETQRNKGNFPGRFSGRQFSNSRSEMNVSTLELGDSALYLCASSFGTSGLGAGELFFGEGSRLTVL.

This sequence joins TRBV7-9 and TRBJ1-6; D is uncertain. Germline V gene sequence: CDR1 SEHNR, CDR2 FQNEAQ (reference sequence). The V gene lost 5 bases and the J gene lost 6 bases, with 14 bases spanning the gap. The CDR3 is 15 residues long. CDR3 protein: CASSLTSNLNSPLHF. CDR3 sequence (DNA): TGTGCCAGCAGCCTTACCAGTAATCTTAATTCACCCCTCCACTTT. Combining the CDR3 with reference TRBV7-9 and TRBJ1-6 gives the whole variable domain DTGVSQNPRHKITKRGQNVTFRCDPISEHNRLYWYRQTLGQGPEFLTYFQNEAQLEKSRLLSDRFSAERPKGSFSTLEIQRTEQGDSAMYLCASSLTSNLNSPLHFGNGTRLTVT.

The gene calls are TRBV12-3 or TRBV12-4 and TRBJ2-5; D call uncertain. Trimming pared 5 bases from V and 2 bases from J, leaving 3 bases between. The CDR3 is made up of 11 amino acids. In nucleotides, the CDR3 is TGTGCCAGCAGTCCGCAAGAGACCCAGTACTTC. Its protein is CASSPQETQYF.

In this sample, this clone turned up once. The chain carries TRBV6-4 and TRBJ1-6; 8 positions match TRBD1. Germline V CDR1 and CDR2: MRHNA, SNTAGT. The J segment lost 2 bases and the V segment lost 6 bases, leaving 3 bases of the junction unmatched. This CDR3 is built from 15 residues. The CDR3 protein is CASSPGGAYNSPLHF. CDR3 sequence (DNA): TGTGCCAGCAGCCCAGGGGGCGCCTATAATTCACCCCTCCACTTT.

V gene TRBV11-2 combines with J gene TRBJ2-3; D not certain. The CDR3 spans 12 residues. V shed 1 base and J shed 5 bases, with 4 bases lying between them. Per germline, CDR1 SGHAT and CDR2 FQNNGV. CDR3 in amino acids: CASSLGGDTQYF. CDR3 nucleotides: TGTGCCAGCAGCTTAGGCGGAGATACGCAGTATTTT.

The chain employs TRBV24-1 and TRBJ2-7, with 7 bases fitting TRBD1. Trimming cost V 4 bases and J 0 bases; bases outside gene matches: 5. The CDR3 loop spans 15 amino acids. Germline CDR1 is KGHDR and CDR2 is SFDVKD. The CDR3 loop is CATSDNRQGSYEQYF. The CDR3 DNA reads as TGTGCCACCAGTGACAACAGACAGGGCTCCTACGAGCAGTACTTC.

This clone appeared a few times. V and J are TRBV19 and TRBJ1-4; D might be TRBD1 (5 bases). Germline assignment: CDR1 LNHDA and CDR2 SQIVND (reference sequence). The CDR3 runs to 15 residues. V lost 3 bases and J 8 bases, leaving 16 bases between the germline ends. DNA of the CDR3: TGTGCCAGTAGTATCAGGGAAATAGCCTACGAAAAACTGTTTTTT. The encoded protein is CASSIREIAYEKLFF.

This clone has more than one count but fewer than ten. The gene calls are TRBV5-1 and TRBJ1-5; TRBD1 matches 8 bases. Germline V gene lookup returns CDR1 SGHRS and CDR2 YFSETQ. CDR3 length: 17 residues. The J segment lost 1 base and the V segment lost 0 bases, leaving 6 bases of the junction unmatched. The CDR3 reads CASSLGQGALSNQPQHF. CDR3 nucleotide sequence: TGCGCCAGCAGCTTGGGGCAGGGGGCTTTGAGCAATCAGCCCCAGCATTTT.

This chain links TRBV5-5 with TRBJ2-4, with D perhaps TRBD2 (5 bases). Germline CDR1 reads SGHKS; CDR2 reads YYEKEE (reference sequence). The CDR3 runs 15 residues. The ends were cut back, 5 bases at V and 2 bases at J, with 14 bases in the middle. This CDR3 reads CASRSESGTKNIQYF. The CDR3 coding sequence is TGTGCCAGCAGGAGTGAATCCGGGACCAAAAACATTCAGTACTTC. Full variable domain (missing parts from reference TRBV5-5 and TRBJ2-4): DAGVTQSPTHLIKTRGQQVTLRCSPISGHKSVSWYQQVLGQGPQFIFQYYEKEERGRGNFPDRFSARQFPNYSSELNVNALLLGDSALYLCASRSESGTKNIQYFGAGTRLSVL.

The chain recombines TRBV19 with TRBJ2-7, with a weak D call TRBD2 (5 bases). The germline CDR1 and CDR2 sequences are LNHDA and SQIVND (reference sequence). Between the trimmed V and J ends, which lost 5 bases and 2 bases, there was a span of 13 bases. The CDR3 contains 14 residues. CDR3 protein: CASSAGLYTYEQYF. CDR3 in DNA: TGTGCCAGTAGTGCCGGACTCTATACCTACGAGCAGTACTTC.

The gene calls are TRBV6-5 and TRBJ2-1; 8 bases match TRBD2. The V segment lost 6 bases and the J segment 6 bases; nucleotides outside the gene matches: 10. Germline lookup yields CDR1 MNHEY and CDR2 SVGAGI. This CDR3 is 15 amino acids long. The CDR3 coding sequence is TGTGCCAGCAGAAGGGGCGGGACTAGAGGCAATGAGCAGTTCTTC. Protein product: CASRRGGTRGNEQFF.

About this clone itself: Other DNA variants within this sample encode the same CDR3. This sequence joins TRBV27 and TRBJ1-2, with D possibly matching TRBD1 (6 bases). Trimming shortened V by 7 bases and J by 8 bases, and 14 bases separated the two germline ends. CDR3 length: 12 residues. Germline V lookup: CDR1 MNHEY, CDR2 SMNVEV (reference sequence). CDR3 region: CASKGGGRGYTF. CDR3 in DNA: TGTGCCAGCAAGGGAGGGGGGCGCGGCTACACCTTC.

This clone was seen at least ten times. This rearrangement joins TRBV27 to TRBJ2-2; weak D call: TRBD1 (6 bases). Trimming shortened V by 4 bases and J by 0 bases, and 12 bases separated the two germline ends. This CDR3 is built from 16 residues. Germline V gene sequence: CDR1 MNHEY, CDR2 SMNVEV (reference sequence). CDR3 sequence reads: CASSYNRVTNTGELFF. CDR3 bases: TGTGCCAGCAGTTATAACAGGGTAACGAACACCGGGGAGCTGTTTTTT.

The CDR3 is CASRFRGIDGYTF. The CDR3 region has the DNA TGTGCCAGCAGATTTCGGGGAATTGATGGCTACACCTTC. The chain is built from TRBV25-1 and TRBJ1-2; no clear D gene. The CDR3 is made up of 13 amino acids. Germline loops: CDR1 MGHDK, CDR2 SYGVNS. Trimming stripped 6 bases from V and 6 bases from J, with 14 bases between.

The rearrangement joins TRBV15 to TRBJ1-1; D unresolved. The CDR3 length is 15 residues. The V and J ends lost 0 bases and 6 bases respectively, with 14 bases between them. Germline CDR1 and CDR2: LNHNV and YYDKDF (reference sequence). CDR3 nucleotide sequence: TGTGCCACCAGCAGAGATGCGACTTTATACTCTGAAGCTTTCTTT. Protein: CATSRDATLYSEAFF. The complete variable domain, with remaining parts taken from reference TRBV15 and TRBJ1-1, reads DAMVIQNPRYQVTQFGKPVTLSCSQTLNHNVMYWYQQKSSQAPKLLFHYYDKDFNNEADTPDNFQSRRPNTSFCFLDIRSPGLGDTAMYLCATSRDATLYSEAFFGQGTRLTVV.

The V gene is TRBV18, the J gene TRBJ2-2; TRBD1 agrees at 9 bases. Germline trimming cut 3 bases from V and 12 bases from J; bases unmatched to any gene: 5. The CDR3 is 13 amino acids. The germline CDR1 and CDR2 sequences are KGHSH and LQKENI. The DNA of the CDR3 is TGTGCCAGCTCACCCGTGGACAGGGGAAAGCTGTTTTTT. It specifies CASSPVDRGKLFF.

This chain links TRBV12-5 with TRBJ2-1; D perhaps matches TRBD1 (5 bases). V was pared by 0 bases and J by 9 bases, with 24 bases between. Looked up from germline, CDR1 is LGHNT and CDR2 is FRNRAP. CDR3 length: 18 residues. The CDR3 nucleotides are TGTGCTAGTGGTTTGGTACCCCCTGGGCAGGGTTACAAGAGTGAGCAGTTCTTC. Its protein is CASGLVPPGQGYKSEQFF.